The 13 T cell receptor beta chains below were found in one sample sequenced in a study of a mutant IDH1 vaccine in newly diagnosed glioma (TCRdb year 2021). The time point label for this specimen denotes: week 23, last vaccination. Every vaccine dose consisted of 300 ug of a 20-mer mutant IDH1 peptide in Montanide, administered subcutaneously together with topical imiquimod. No antigen is known for these receptors. Library method: the immunoSEQ multiplex PCR assay. TCRdb mirrors the immuneACCESS table, restricted to in-frame sequences. Some clones are absent from its copies; in checked studies, under half trace to an unresolved V gene, and the reason for the others is unknown. Within this sample are tens of thousands of clones, with roughly 80% of them counted one time only. In total, the top ten clones hold 5% to 7.5% of the sample. The source material was PBMCs, sampled from a glioma patient whose treatment included an IDH1 peptide vaccine. The source of these receptors is a man aged 35-49 years with glioma.

The CDR3 sequence is CASQGQIKGDTQYF. CDR3 nucleotide sequence: TGCGCCAGCCAGGGACAGATAAAAGGGGATACGCAGTATTTT. This rearrangement joins TRBV10-1 to TRBJ2-3; 7 nucleotides agree with TRBD1. V was clipped by 8 bases and J by 6 bases; unmatched bases: 11. The CDR3 loop spans 14 amino acids. Germline assignment: CDR1 WNHNN and CDR2 SYGVQD (reference sequence).

In this sample, this clone turned up a few times. V usage is TRBV29-1 and J usage is TRBJ1-1, with D hard to call. V shed 3 bases and J shed 2 bases, with 4 bases lying between them. CDR1 and CDR2 from the germline V gene are SQVTM and ANQGSEA. CDR3 length equals 11 residues. The DNA for the CDR3 is TGCAGCGTTGAGAGAAACACTGAAGCTTTCTTT. Amino acid sequence: CSVERNTEAFF.

The V call is TRBV18, the J call TRBJ2-3, with TRBD2 matching 12 bases. The ends lost 4 bases at V and 5 bases at J; junction bases unmatched: 4. The CDR3 has 15 residues. Germline V CDR1 and CDR2: KGHSH, LQKENI. CDR3 in DNA: TGTGCCAGCTCACTGACTAGCGGGGGAGGAGATACGCAGTATTTT. Its translation is CASSLTSGGGDTQYF.

J is TRBJ2-3 and V is TRBV9, with D uncertain. V lost 0 bases and J lost 3, with 8 bases in between. The CDR3 is 14 amino acids. Germline V gene sequence: CDR1 SGDLS, CDR2 YYNGEE. The CDR3 DNA reads TGTGCCAGCAGCGTAGTGGGTTGGACAGATACGCAGTATTTT. Translating gives CASSVVGWTDTQYF.

The V call is TRBV4-1, the J call TRBJ1-1, with TRBD1 as a possible D gene (5 bases). The CDR3 is 17 residues long. The ends were cut back, 3 bases at V and 1 base at J, with 18 bases in the middle. Looked up from germline, CDR1 is MGHRA and CDR2 is YSYEKL. CDR3 in DNA: TGCGCCAGCAGCCACCTGGACATGGGTTTTGCGAACACTGAAGCTTTCTTT. This encodes CASSHLDMGFANTEAFF.

The V and J genes are TRBV7-9 and TRBJ1-2, with a tentative D call TRBD1 (6 bases). The CDR3 has 12 residues. The ends were cut back, 8 bases at V and 3 bases at J, with 10 bases in the middle. Germline V gene sequence: CDR1 SEHNR, CDR2 FQNEAQ (reference sequence). CDR3 sequence reads: CASDRRDYGYTF. The CDR3 DNA is TGTGCCAGCGACAGGAGAGACTATGGCTACACCTTC.

The chain recombines TRBV9 with TRBJ2-7, with a weak D call TRBD2 (7 bases). The CDR3 spans 16 residues. Germline loops: CDR1 SGDLS, CDR2 YYNGEE. V gave up 4 bases and J gave up 4 bases, with 21 bases separating them. The CDR3 coding sequence is TGTGCCAGCAGCCTCCACATGGGGGGGGCCCAGTACGAGCAGTACTTC. The encoded protein is CASSLHMGGAQYEQYF.

The chain links TRBV10-2 to TRBJ2-7; tentatively, D is TRBD2 (5 bases). This CDR3 is built from 16 residues. The V end was cut by 2 bases, the J end by 3 bases, with 17 bases between. Germline CDR1 reads WSHSY; CDR2 reads SAAADI. The CDR3 loop is CASSETVRERNYEQYF. The CDR3, as DNA: TGCGCCAGCAGTGAGACAGTGAGGGAGAGGAACTACGAGCAGTACTTC.

This clone was counted once. The rearrangement links TRBV7-8 to TRBJ1-2; no firm D call. V was trimmed by 5 bases and J by 2 bases, leaving 15 bases between them. Per the germline V gene, CDR1 is SGHVS and CDR2 is FQNEAQ. The CDR3 totals 15 residues. In DNA form, the CDR3 reads TGTGCCAGCAGCCCATCCCTAACCCGAAACTATGGCTACACCTTC. This translates into CASSPSLTRNYGYTF.

This clone has a handful of counts. This rearrangement joins TRBV19 to TRBJ2-2, with D perhaps TRBD2 (5 bases). V shed 10 bases and J shed 3 bases, with 6 bases lying between them. Germline CDR1 reads LNHDA; CDR2 reads SQIVND (reference sequence). This CDR3 has 11 amino acids. CDR3 amino acids: CATGDTGELFF. The DNA of the CDR3 is TGTGCCACCGGGGACACCGGGGAGCTGTTTTTT.

This sequence joins TRBV10-2 and TRBJ2-7; D is undetermined. Germline loops: CDR1 WSHSY, CDR2 SAAADI. V lost 3 bases and J 3 bases, leaving 3 bases between the germline ends. The CDR3 contains 11 residues. This CDR3 is CASSDYYEQYF. The CDR3 coding sequence is TGCGCCAGCAGTGATTACTACGAGCAGTACTTC.

The chain employs TRBV6-5 and TRBJ1-5; D perhaps matches TRBD1 (6 bases). The CDR3 extends over 15 amino acids. The germline V and J ends were trimmed by 6 bases and 0 bases, with 12 bases remaining between them. CDR1 and CDR2 from the germline V gene are MNHEY and SVGAGI. Here the CDR3 reads CASRLDSYSNQPQHF. CDR3 nucleotide sequence: TGTGCCAGCAGGCTGGACAGTTATAGCAATCAGCCCCAGCATTTT.

Points on this clone: Germline is not matched at one junction end, which may reflect a read error. This chain connects TRBV18 to TRBJ1-5; 7 bases match TRBD1. The CDR3 spans 15 residues. CDR1 is KGHSH, CDR2 LQKENI, per germline. The CDR3 is CASAPGQHSNQPQHF. The DNA of the CDR3 is TGTGCCAGCGCACCGGGACAGCATAGCAATCAGCCCCAGCATTTT.